One TCR beta chain is described in this entry. Its antigen is not identified. This record comes from a study of cytotoxic CD8 clonotypes in ibrutinib-treated CLL. Study context: Response specimens were obtained following a median treatment duration of 12 months, with a range of 6 to 36.

Profiled with immunoSEQ multiplex PCR; TCRdb holds only in-frame clones, not every one. This table has about 300,000 clones, about 72% appearing once. Findings of the study overall: At the start, clonality exceeded age-matched healthy donors and followed circulating CD8+ T-cell counts.

This receptor was obtained from a human donor with chronic lymphocytic leukemia. The starting material was PBMCs, obtained at disease progression, from a patient treated with ibrutinib.

CDR3 sequence reads: CASSRKRGDGEQFF. In DNA form, the CDR3 reads TGCGCCAGCAGCCGCAAACGGGGGGACGGTGAGCAGTTCTTC. This sequence joins TRBV4-3 and TRBJ2-1; 7 nucleotides agree with TRBD2. The length of the CDR3 is 14 residues. The trim removed 4 bases at V and 9 bases at J, leaving 9 bases unmatched. Per the germline V gene, CDR1 is LGHNA and CDR2 is YSLEER.